The 7 T cell receptor beta chains below were found in one sample sequenced in a study of blood T cell repertoires in COVID-19 (dated by TCRdb to 2019 to 2021). Library preparation employed the immunoSEQ multiplex PCR assay. In TCRdb, the immuneACCESS table is reduced to in-frame sequences with V and J assigned. These tables do not hold every clone; where another copy was compared, an unresolved V gene accounts for under half, and the others remain unexplained. In all, the sample holds approximately 150,000 clones, and approximately 86% of those were seen once. Approximately 8.2% of the sample is taken by the ten largest. Sequenced material: peripheral blood. These receptors all stem from a woman older than 75 with COVID-19, enrolled during active disease.

This chain connects TRBV11-3 to TRBJ2-5, with 14 positions matching TRBD2. Germline CDR1 is SGHNT and CDR2 is YENEEA. There are 15 residues in the CDR3. With 3 bases clipped from V and 5 bases from J, the junction kept 2 bases outside the gene matches. The chain's CDR3 is CASSLGLAGVETQYF. The CDR3 nucleotides read TGTGCCAGCAGCTTGGGACTAGCGGGGGTGGAGACCCAGTACTTC.

V is TRBV19 and J is TRBJ2-2; 8 positions agree with TRBD1. Germline loops: CDR1 LNHDA, CDR2 SQIVND (reference sequence). J was trimmed by 7 bases and V by 9 bases; bases with no gene match: 7. The CDR3 covers 13 residues. The CDR3 loop reads CASSQGAYGELFF. CDR3 in DNA: TGTGCCAGCTCCCAGGGGGCCTACGGGGAGCTGTTTTTT.

This clone has more than one count but fewer than ten. V and J are TRBV7-3 and TRBJ2-6, with 7 bases lining up with TRBD2. Looked up from germline, CDR1 is SGHTA and CDR2 is FQGTGA. The CDR3 totals 16 residues. V was clipped by 7 bases and J by 0 bases; unmatched bases: 6. The CDR3 here is CASTSTGGSGANVLTF. CDR3 DNA sequence: TGTGCCAGCACCTCGACGGGGGGCTCTGGGGCCAACGTCCTGACTTTC.

The chain employs TRBV4-1 and TRBJ2-1; 11 bases are shared with TRBD1. The germline CDR1 and CDR2 sequences are MGHRA and YSYEKL. The V segment lost 4 bases and the J segment 10 bases; nucleotides outside the gene matches: 9. CDR3 size: 15 residues. This CDR3 reads CASSREDRTGGEQFF. The CDR3 DNA follows: TGCGCCAGCAGCCGGGAAGATCGGACAGGGGGCGAGCAGTTCTTC.

V usage is TRBV29-1 and J usage is TRBJ1-2; 7 nucleotides align to TRBD1. The CDR3 has 13 residues. Unmatched junction bases numbered 10, after V lost 6 bases and J lost 6 bases. The germline V gene encodes CDR1 SQVTM and CDR2 ANQGSEA. The CDR3 region has the DNA TGCAGCGTCGCGACAGGGCGTTCACATGGCTACACCTTC. Its translation: CSVATGRSHGYTF.

The V call is TRBV9, the J call TRBJ2-5; 9 nucleotides agree with TRBD2. This CDR3 contains 16 residues. The J segment lost 5 bases and the V segment lost 3 bases, leaving 11 bases of the junction unmatched. Per the germline V gene, CDR1 is SGDLS and CDR2 is YYNGEE. The CDR3 protein is CASSGGTSPGGETQYF. The CDR3 region has the DNA TGTGCCAGCAGCGGGGGGACTAGCCCGGGTGGGGAGACCCAGTACTTC.

The chain employs TRBV6-4 and TRBJ2-7, with TRBD2 matching over 9 bases. CDR3 length: 15 residues. Unmatched junction bases numbered 8, after V lost 4 bases and J lost 4 bases. Germline CDR1 and CDR2: MRHNA and SNTAGT. The CDR3 region has the DNA TGTGCCAGCAGTGCCTTTAGCGGGAGCGGGTACGAGCAGTACTTC. It specifies CASSAFSGSGYEQYF.